Listed below are T cell receptor beta chains from one sample, sequenced in a study of blood T cell repertoires in COVID-19. TCRdb's copy holds only in-frame clones and misses some; the assay was immunoSEQ multiplex PCR. The table lists roughly 180,000 clones, approximately 78% of them singletons. Sequenced sample: peripheral blood. The receptors originated from a woman aged 80 or older with COVID-19, enrolled during active disease. The conserved cysteine and the conserved F or W are not part of the CDR3 here.

V	J	CDR3
TRBV2	TRBJ2-3	ASRTGSSVDTQY
TRBV2	TRBJ2-7	ASSERTGAAYEQY
TRBV6-5	TRBJ1-2	ASRRQGSYGYT
TRBV10-3	TRBJ2-1	AASDRGVDEQF
TRBV7-9	TRBJ2-5	ASSLTGGYGLGETQY
TRBV7-8	TRBJ2-2	ASSLWGGQNTGELF
TRBV19	TRBJ1-4	ASSIRGGNEKLF
TRBV7-2	TRBJ2-7	ASSLAPMGTALYEQY
TRBV4-3	TRBJ1-4	ASSQDLGQGEEKLF
TRBV29-1	TRBJ2-1	STLGDGSYNEQF
TRBV2	TRBJ2-6	ASSDNFPGTNVLT
TRBV7-6	TRBJ2-7	ASSLATGGYEQY
TRBV6-1	TRBJ2-7	ASSEERGGEQY
TRBV6-1	TRBJ1-5	ASSEGGRGSQPQH
TRBV5-8	TRBJ1-1	ASSQGFGNTEAF
TRBV5-1	TRBJ2-3	ASSGGGGTDTQY
TRBV14	TRBJ2-4	ASSQDPPGGGKNIQY
TRBV4-1	TRBJ1-5	ASSQQGNQPQH
TRBV28	TRBJ2-2	ASSFDGFPGGGNTGELF
TRBV24-1	TRBJ1-1	ATSDGGQGDTEAF
TRBV19	TRBJ2-5	ASSTRGETQY
TRBV7-2	TRBJ2-3	ASSSNSGAIATQY
TRBV7-2	TRBJ2-7	ASNTRLAGVLEQY
TRBV5-1	TRBJ1-1	ASSLNEVNTEAF
TRBV5-1	TRBJ2-3	ASSLGGGADTDTQY
TRBV19	TRBJ2-2	ASSMRRTGPGELF
TRBV5-1	TRBJ1-3	ASSLSTVSSGNTIY
TRBV5-1	TRBJ1-1	ASSTGEQGWSAEAF
TRBV15	TRBJ1-5	ATSGLGSSNQPQH
TRBV6-5	TRBJ2-7	ASSRDRGYEQY
TRBV5-4	TRBJ1-4	ASSYRGETNEKLF
TRBV27	TRBJ2-3	ASRRLAVPTDTQY
TRBV7-9	TRBJ2-1	ASSSPGLAAYNEQF
TRBV7-2	TRBJ2-7	ASSLDAGGYEQY
TRBV7-8	TRBJ1-1	ASSSYIPGTGEGVSGAF
TRBV28	TRBJ2-7	ASSLERGAYEQY
TRBV4-2	TRBJ2-1	ASSQAHGLQNNEQF
TRBV7-8	TRBJ2-7	ASSRVTGEDSYEQY
TRBV27	TRBJ1-2	ASSPIDRAAGYT
TRBV2	TRBJ2-5	ASSELYIETQY
TRBV27	TRBJ2-3	ASSLSGLAGGWGTDTQY
TRBV11-1	TRBJ2-7	ASSLVYGQHYEQY
TRBV6-2/TRBV6-3	TRBJ2-7	ASSNQGYEQY
TRBV2	TRBJ2-7	ASLGQESKQY
TRBV2	TRBJ1-2	ASSRDRANYGYT
TRBV6-4	TRBJ1-6	ASSSRQGPPPLH
TRBV11-2	TRBJ1-2	ASSFSVGTGGKYGYT
TRBV24-1	TRBJ1-1	ATRLAENTEAF
TRBV7-9	TRBJ1-1	ASSSRGNTEAF